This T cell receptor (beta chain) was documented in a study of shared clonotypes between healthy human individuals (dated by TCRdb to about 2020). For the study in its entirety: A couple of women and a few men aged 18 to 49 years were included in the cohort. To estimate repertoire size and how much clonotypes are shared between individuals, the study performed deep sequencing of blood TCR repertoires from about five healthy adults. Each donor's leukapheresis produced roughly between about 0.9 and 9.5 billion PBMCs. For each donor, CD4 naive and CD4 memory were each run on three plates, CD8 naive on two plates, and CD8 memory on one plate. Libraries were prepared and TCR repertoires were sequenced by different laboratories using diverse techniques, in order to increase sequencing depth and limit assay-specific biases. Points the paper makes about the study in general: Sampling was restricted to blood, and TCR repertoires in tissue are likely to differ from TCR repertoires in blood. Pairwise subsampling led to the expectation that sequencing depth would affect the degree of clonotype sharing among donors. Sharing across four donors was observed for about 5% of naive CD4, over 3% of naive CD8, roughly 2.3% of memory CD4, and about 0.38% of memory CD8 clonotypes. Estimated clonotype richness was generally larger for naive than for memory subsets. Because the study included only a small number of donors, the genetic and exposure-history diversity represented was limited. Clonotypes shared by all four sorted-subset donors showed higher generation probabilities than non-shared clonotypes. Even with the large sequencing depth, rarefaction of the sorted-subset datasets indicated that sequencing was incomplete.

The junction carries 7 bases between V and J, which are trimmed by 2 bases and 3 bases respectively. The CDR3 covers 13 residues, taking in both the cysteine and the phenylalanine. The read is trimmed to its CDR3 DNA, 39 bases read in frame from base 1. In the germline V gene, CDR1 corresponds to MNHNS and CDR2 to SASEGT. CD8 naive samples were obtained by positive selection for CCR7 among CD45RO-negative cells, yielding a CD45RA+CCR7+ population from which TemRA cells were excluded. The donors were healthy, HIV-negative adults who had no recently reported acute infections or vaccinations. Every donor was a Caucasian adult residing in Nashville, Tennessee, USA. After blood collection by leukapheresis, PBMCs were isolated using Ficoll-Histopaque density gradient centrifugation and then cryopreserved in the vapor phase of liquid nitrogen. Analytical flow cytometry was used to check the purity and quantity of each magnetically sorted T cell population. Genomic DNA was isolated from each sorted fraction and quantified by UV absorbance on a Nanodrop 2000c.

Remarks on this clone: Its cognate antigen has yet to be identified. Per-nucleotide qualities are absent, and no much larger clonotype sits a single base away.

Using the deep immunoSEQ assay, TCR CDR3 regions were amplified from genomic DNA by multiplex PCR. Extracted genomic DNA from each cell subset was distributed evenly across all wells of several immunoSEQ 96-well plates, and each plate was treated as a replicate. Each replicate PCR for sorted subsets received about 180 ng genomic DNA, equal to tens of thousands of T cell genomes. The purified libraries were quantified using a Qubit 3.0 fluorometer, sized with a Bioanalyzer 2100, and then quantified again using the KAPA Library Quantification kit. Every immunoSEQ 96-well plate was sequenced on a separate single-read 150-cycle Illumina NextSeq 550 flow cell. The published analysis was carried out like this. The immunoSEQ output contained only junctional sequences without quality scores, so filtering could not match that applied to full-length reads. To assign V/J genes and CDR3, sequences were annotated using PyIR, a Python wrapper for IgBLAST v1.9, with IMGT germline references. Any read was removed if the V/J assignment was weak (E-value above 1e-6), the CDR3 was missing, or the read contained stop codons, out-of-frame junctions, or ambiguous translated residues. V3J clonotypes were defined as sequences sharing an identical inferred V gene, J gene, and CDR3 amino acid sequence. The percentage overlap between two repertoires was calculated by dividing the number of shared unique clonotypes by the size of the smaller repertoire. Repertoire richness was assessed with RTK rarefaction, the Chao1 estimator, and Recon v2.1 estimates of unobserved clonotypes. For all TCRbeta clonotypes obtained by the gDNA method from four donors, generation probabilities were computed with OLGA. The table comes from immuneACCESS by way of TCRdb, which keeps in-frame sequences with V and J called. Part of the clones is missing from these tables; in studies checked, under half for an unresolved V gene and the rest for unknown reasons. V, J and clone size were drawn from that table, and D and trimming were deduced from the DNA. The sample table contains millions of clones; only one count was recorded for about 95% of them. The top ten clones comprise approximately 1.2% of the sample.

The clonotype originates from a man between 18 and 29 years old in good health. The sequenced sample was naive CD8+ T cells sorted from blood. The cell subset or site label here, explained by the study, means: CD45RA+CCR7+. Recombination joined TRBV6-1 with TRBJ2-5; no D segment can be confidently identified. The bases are TGTGCCAGCAGTGAATTAGAGGAAGAGACCCAGTACTTC. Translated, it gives CASSELEEETQYF.